This TCR beta chain was captured by sequencing in a study of cytomegalovirus exposure and HLA in healthy donors. With 60 Vbeta and 13 Jbeta primers, the PCR was carried out. TCRdb's table, derived via immunoSEQ multiplex PCR, lists solely in-frame clones and lacks some. The repertoire holds around 67,000 clones, roughly 74% seen once, with 7% to 8% in the top ten. Points from the study as a whole: Reports credit the classifier with highly specific, highly sensitive diagnosis of cytomegalovirus status.

The ends were cut back, 5 bases at V and 5 bases at J, with 11 bases in the middle. Germline CDR1 reads MNHEY; CDR2 reads SVGAGI. This CDR3 is built from 13 residues. In its sample, this clone was seen once. Antigen specificity is unknown. Sequencing was done on a sample of PBMCs. The receptor's source is a young man in good health and CMV-seropositive. The genes are TRBV6-5 and TRBJ2-3; D is unresolved. CDR3 region: CASSLRTGDTQYF. The CDR3, as DNA: TGTGCCAGCAGTCTCCGCACGGGAGATACGCAGTATTTT.